A single TCR beta chain is shown here with its context. These data belong to a study of blood T cell repertoires in COVID-19. Sequencing used immunoSEQ multiplex PCR; TCRdb keeps in-frame clones, though not all of them. Among about 130,000 clones, about 87% were seen once, and the ten largest hold less than 2.5%. The germline gives CDR1 MNHEY, CDR2 SMNVEV (reference sequence). CDR3 size: 14 residues. J gave up 0 bases and V 6 bases, and 0 bases lay outside the gene matches. The sequencing sample was made of peripheral blood. The clonotype comes from a man aged 50 to 59 with active COVID-19. This chain joins TRBV27 and TRBJ2-2; 8 nucleotides match TRBD1. The CDR3 is CASRGQANTGELFF. CDR3 DNA sequence: TGTGCCAGCAGGGGACAGGCGAACACCGGGGAGCTGTTTTTT.